The TCR beta chain described here comes from a study of cytomegalovirus exposure and HLA in healthy donors. Vbeta (60) and Jbeta (13) primers were used in the PCR. Clones were read by immunoSEQ multiplex PCR, and TCRdb kept only the in-frame ones, dropping some. The sample lists about 190,000 clones; more than 75% were seen once. Trimming removed 3 bases from V and 7 bases from J, with 12 bases in between. The CDR3 is 12 residues long. Germline V lookup: CDR1 GTSNPN, CDR2 SVGIG (reference sequence). The clonotype originates from a woman aged 25 to 39 in good health and CMV-seropositive. This rearrangement joins TRBV30 to TRBJ1-2; D gene ambiguous. Sequencing input: PBMCs. This CDR3 reads CAWREEERGYTF. The CDR3 DNA is TGTGCCTGGAGGGAAGAGGAACGTGGCTACACCTTC. Complete variable domain (other parts from reference TRBV30 and TRBJ1-2): SQTIHQWPATLVQPVGSPLSLECTVEGTSNPNLYWYRQAAGRGLQLLFYSVGIGQISSEVPQNLSASRPQDRQFILSSKKLLLSDSGFYLCAWREEERGYTFGSGTRLTVV.